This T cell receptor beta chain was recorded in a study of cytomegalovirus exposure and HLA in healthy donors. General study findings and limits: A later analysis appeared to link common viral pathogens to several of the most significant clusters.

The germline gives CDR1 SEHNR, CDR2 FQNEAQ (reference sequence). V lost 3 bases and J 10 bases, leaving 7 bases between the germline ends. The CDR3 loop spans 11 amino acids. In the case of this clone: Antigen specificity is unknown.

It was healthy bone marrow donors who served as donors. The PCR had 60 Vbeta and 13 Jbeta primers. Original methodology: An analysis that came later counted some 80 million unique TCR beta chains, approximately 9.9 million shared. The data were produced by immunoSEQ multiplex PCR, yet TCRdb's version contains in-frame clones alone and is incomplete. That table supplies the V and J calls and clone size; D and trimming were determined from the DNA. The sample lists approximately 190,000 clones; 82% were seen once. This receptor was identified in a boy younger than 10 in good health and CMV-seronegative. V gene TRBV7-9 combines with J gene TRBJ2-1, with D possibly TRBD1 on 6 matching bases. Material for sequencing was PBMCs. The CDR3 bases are TGTGCCAGCAGCTTGGGGACAGAGCAGTTCTTC. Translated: CASSLGTEQFF.